The sequence of this TCR beta chain was determined in a study of HIV-infected children after antiretroviral therapy interruption. This sample's treatment: PENTA 11 planned treatment interruption arm or continuous ART arm. The sample holds many counts of this clonotype. RNA-based 3' RACE libraries used unique molecular identifiers. TCRdb fed the 3' RACE reads into MiXCR, producing one record per CDR3 protein. The sample contains approximately 95,000 distinct CDR3 sequences, about 6.9% of which appear only once. Sample: CD45RA+ CD4+ T cells from PBMCs, pooled from several time points, taken from a donor given antiretroviral therapy, either interrupted or continuous. Subset of the sample: naive CD4+ CD45RA+ CD45RO- T cells. The sequence came from a pool of human donors with HIV.

CDR3 protein: CASSYALTGTSTDTQYF. The CDR3 nucleotides are TGTGCCAGCAGTTACGCCTTGACAGGAACTAGCACAGATACGCAGTATTTT. This chain joins TRBV6-5 and TRBJ2-3; a possible D gene is TRBD1 (6 bases). Germline CDR1 and CDR2: MNHEY and SVGAGI. The V end lost 2 bases, the J end lost 0 bases, and 15 bases lay between the germline ends. The CDR3 is 17 amino acids.